The clone carrying this T cell receptor beta chain was recorded a few times. Its target is not known. The protocol was immunoSEQ multiplex PCR, while the TCRdb copy is restricted to in-frame clones and leaves out a portion. The repertoire consists of 74,000 or so clones, with around nine tenths occurring once and the leading ten covering 2% to 2.5%. The data derive from a study of OX40 agonist ivuxolimab in advanced cancers. Background on the study: Recorded diagnoses for dose-escalation patients were hepatocellular carcinoma, melanoma, renal cell or head and neck cancer. Study results and limitations: By week 6 at 0.1 to 3.0 mg/kg, blood CD4+ and CD8+ T cells had expanded clonally. Relative to CD4+, CD8+ T cells held more expanded clones on average.

V lost 0 bases and J 11 bases, leaving 14 bases between the germline ends. The CDR3 consists of 13 residues. The germline V gene encodes CDR1 SGHNT and CDR2 YYREEE (reference sequence). The source material was CD4+ or CD8+ T cells sorted from blood, sampled in a trial of the OX40 agonist ivuxolimab. The chain carries TRBV5-4 and TRBJ1-1, with a tentative D call TRBD1 (6 bases). The clonotype originates from an adult with an advanced solid tumor such as melanoma, head and neck, liver or kidney cancer. The chain's CDR3 is CASSLEDYRAAFF. CDR3 DNA: TGTGCCAGCAGCTTGGAGGATTACAGGGCTGCTTTCTTT.